This T cell receptor beta chain is drawn from a study of CD8 T cells in ankylosing spondylitis. This clonotype was seen only a few times. V was cut by 7 bases and J by 4 bases, with 14 bases left in between. The CDR3 is 14 residues long. Germline V gene sequence: CDR1 SGHNT, CDR2 YYREEE (reference sequence). TCRdb reprocessed the 5' RACE reads via MiXCR and lists one record per CDR3 protein. The table shows hundreds of thousands of distinct CDR3 sequences, with 8% to 10% occurring only once. Sequenced: blood, either unsorted or a sorted T cell fraction (not recorded which). The chain uses TRBV5-4 and TRBJ2-2; no firm D call. The sequence derives from a female donor with ankylosing spondylitis or in good health (not recorded which). CDR3 DNA: TGTGCCAGCGCCTACGGCCGTGGCACCGGGGAGCTGTTTTTT. Protein: CASAYGRGTGELFF.